The T cell receptor (beta chain) under discussion was sequenced for a study of blood T cell repertoires in COVID-19. For the study at large: The study drew acute and convalescent COVID-19 samples from the United States, Italy and Spain. In each case, the material was cDNA or gDNA derived from T cells, B-cell-depleted T cells, or PBMCs.

In the authors' methods: Amplification with reference gene primers provided the estimates of nucleated cell counts. TCRdb's table, derived via immunoSEQ multiplex PCR, lists solely in-frame clones and lacks some. V and J calls and clone size follow that table, whereas D and trimming were derived from the DNA. Counted here are 250,000 to 300,000 clones, approximately 89% occurring once; the ten biggest clones make up roughly 4.8%. CDR1 LGHNA and CDR2 YNFKEQ come from the germline V gene. V lost 1 base, J lost 6 bases, and 8 bases lay in between. The CDR3 loop spans 13 amino acids. The origin of this receptor is a woman aged 40 to 49 who had recovered from COVID-19. V usage is TRBV4-2 and J usage is TRBJ2-3; D ambiguous. Sequencing used peripheral blood. This CDR3 is CASSQAPEDTQYF. The CDR3 coding sequence is TGTGCCAGCAGCCAAGCCCCGGAGGATACGCAGTATTTT.